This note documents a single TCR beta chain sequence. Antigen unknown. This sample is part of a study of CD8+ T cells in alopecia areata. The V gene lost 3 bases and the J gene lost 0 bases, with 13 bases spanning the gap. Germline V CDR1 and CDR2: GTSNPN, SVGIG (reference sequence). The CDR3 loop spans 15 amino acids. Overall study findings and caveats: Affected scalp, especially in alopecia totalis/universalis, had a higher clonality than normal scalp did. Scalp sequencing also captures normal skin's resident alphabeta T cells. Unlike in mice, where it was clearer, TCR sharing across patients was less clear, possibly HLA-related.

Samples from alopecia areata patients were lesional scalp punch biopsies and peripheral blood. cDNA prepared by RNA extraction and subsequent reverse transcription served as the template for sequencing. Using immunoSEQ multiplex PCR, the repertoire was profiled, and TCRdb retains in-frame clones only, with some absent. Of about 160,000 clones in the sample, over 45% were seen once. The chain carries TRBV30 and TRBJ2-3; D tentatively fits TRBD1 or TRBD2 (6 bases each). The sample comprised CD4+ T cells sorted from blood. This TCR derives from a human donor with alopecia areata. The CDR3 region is CAWSPGARSTDTQYF. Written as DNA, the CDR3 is TGTGCCTGGAGCCCGGGGGCGAGGAGCACAGATACGCAGTATTTT. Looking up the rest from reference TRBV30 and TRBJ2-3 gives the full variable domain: SQTIHQWPATLVQPVGSPLSLECTVEGTSNPNLYWYRQAAGRGLQLLFYSVGIGQISSEVPQNLSASRPQDRQFILSSKKLLLSDSGFYLCAWSPGARSTDTQYFGPGTRLTVL.